The 25 T cell receptor beta chains below come from one sample, sequenced in a study of cytomegalovirus exposure and HLA in healthy donors. It was with 60 Vbeta and 13 Jbeta primers that the PCR ran. Using immunoSEQ multiplex PCR, the repertoire was profiled, and TCRdb retains in-frame clones only, with some absent. The table includes approximately 130,000 clones, about 83% detected once. Sequenced sample: PBMCs. These receptors came from a girl aged 2 to 10 in good health and CMV-seronegative.

The chain uses TRBV7-3 and TRBJ1-5; D is undetermined. This CDR3 has 14 amino acids. Germline CDR1 is SGHTA and CDR2 is FQGTGA. Trimming took off 3 bases at V and 11 bases at J, with 17 bases between the two ends. CDR3 protein: CASSFWAGPLSQHF. The CDR3 nucleotides read TGTGCCAGCAGCTTTTGGGCGGGCCCCTTGTCCCAGCATTTT.

The gene calls are TRBV28 and TRBJ1-6, with unresolved D. CDR3 length: 16 residues. Germline CDR1 is MDHEN and CDR2 is SYDVKM. Trimming left V 5 bases short and J 0 bases short, with 11 bases between. In DNA, the CDR3 is TGTGCCAGCAGTGCCTCCCGGGACTCCTATAATTCACCCCTCCACTTT. Translated: CASSASRDSYNSPLHF.

The chain combines TRBV27 with TRBJ2-3, with 7 bases identical to TRBD2. The V gene's germline CDR1 is MNHEY and CDR2 SMNVEV (reference sequence). V gave up 0 bases and J gave up 6 bases; unmatched junction bases: 9. This CDR3 is 16 amino acids long. The CDR3 nucleotides are TGTGCCAGCAGTTTATCGACTCCAGCGGGGAGGGATACGCAGTATTTT. It codes for CASSLSTPAGRDTQYF.

The chain is built from TRBV2 and TRBJ2-1, with 10 bases matching TRBD2. This CDR3 has 19 residues. The V gene's germline CDR1 is SNHLY and CDR2 FYNNEI. V lost 4 bases, J lost 8 bases, and 20 bases stayed unmatched. CDR3: CASSGAAKPLAGERDEQFF. The CDR3 DNA reads TGTGCCAGCAGTGGGGCAGCTAAACCTCTAGCGGGAGAAAGGGATGAGCAGTTCTTC. Variable domain in full (rest from reference TRBV2 and TRBJ2-1): EPEVTQTPSHQVTQMGQEVILRCVPISNHLYFYWYRQILGQKVEFLVSFYNNEISEKSEIFDDQFSVERPDGSNFTLKIRSTKLEDSAMYFCASSGAAKPLAGERDEQFFGPGTRLTVL.

The rearrangement uses TRBV28 and TRBJ2-1, with 11 bases aligning to TRBD2. This CDR3 has 17 amino acids. Per the germline V gene, CDR1 is MDHEN and CDR2 is SYDVKM. The V and J ends lost 8 bases and 3 bases, in that order; junction bases with no gene match: 12. As DNA, the CDR3 is TGTGCCAGCGACCCGGGACTAGCGGAACCGAGCTACAATGAGCAGTTCTTC. It is translated as CASDPGLAEPSYNEQFF.

The chain couples TRBV5-6 to TRBJ2-2; D unresolved. V was trimmed by 1 base and J by 2 bases, leaving 9 bases between them. Germline V gene data show CDR1 as SGHDT and CDR2 as YYEEEE. This CDR3 is built from 15 residues. The CDR3 nucleotides read TGTGCCAGCAGCTTGAACACCTTAAACACCGGGGAGCTGTTTTTT. The encoded protein is CASSLNTLNTGELFF.

This rearrangement joins TRBV5-1 to TRBJ2-1; TRBD2 agrees at 10 bases. Germline CDR1 SGHRS, CDR2 YFSETQ. CDR3 length equals 14 residues. J gave up 3 bases and V 4 bases, and 1 base lay outside the gene matches. The CDR3 loop reads CASSRTSGYNEQFF. The CDR3 bases are TGCGCCAGCAGCCGGACTAGCGGCTACAATGAGCAGTTCTTC.

This clone was recorded a few times. The rearrangement uses TRBV2 and TRBJ1-1; 10 positions match TRBD1. The V gene end was trimmed by 9 bases and the J gene end by 4 bases; junction bases not matched to a gene: 5. CDR1 and CDR2 from the germline V gene are SNHLY and FYNNEI. The length of the CDR3 is 13 residues. The CDR3 region has the DNA TGTGCCAGTCGACAGGGGGCAGGCACTGAAGCTTTCTTT. This sequence encodes CASRQGAGTEAFF.

This clone has a single count. The chain is built from TRBV28 and TRBJ1-4; D is perhaps TRBD1 (5 bases). Per germline, CDR1 MDHEN and CDR2 SYDVKM. V was cut by 6 bases and J by 7 bases, with 21 bases left in between. The CDR3 extends over 16 amino acids. CDR3 sequence: CASSSHRIHQGEKLFF. For the CDR3, the DNA is TGTGCCAGCAGCTCCCACAGGATCCACCAGGGTGAAAAACTGTTTTTT.

This chain uses TRBV19 with TRBJ2-7, with TRBD1 matching 10 bases. With 4 bases clipped from V and 2 bases from J, the junction kept 8 bases outside the gene matches. The CDR3 totals 16 residues. CDR1 is LNHDA, CDR2 SQIVND, per germline (reference sequence). CDR3 nucleotides: TGTGCCAGTAGTAACCACCGACAGGGGGCCGCCTACGAGCAGTACTTC. Protein sequence: CASSNHRQGAAYEQYF.

The gene calls are TRBV30 and TRBJ1-5, with 7 bases identical to TRBD1. This CDR3 contains 15 residues. Germline V gene lookup returns CDR1 GTSNPN and CDR2 SVGIG (reference sequence). V was pared by 1 base and J by 5 bases, with 8 bases of the junction left unmatched. Here the CDR3 reads CAWSGQGGTYQPQHF. CDR3 nucleotides: TGTGCCTGGAGTGGACAGGGTGGAACGTATCAGCCCCAGCATTTT. The full variable domain, completed using reference TRBV30 and TRBJ1-5, is SQTIHQWPATLVQPVGSPLSLECTVEGTSNPNLYWYRQAAGRGLQLLFYSVGIGQISSEVPQNLSASRPQDRQFILSSKKLLLSDSGFYLCAWSGQGGTYQPQHFGDGTRLSIL.

The chain combines TRBV27 with TRBJ1-5; TRBD1 might be the D (5 bases). Trimming left V 1 base short and J 0 bases short, with 16 bases between. The CDR3 extends over 18 amino acids. Germline CDR1 is MNHEY and CDR2 is SMNVEV (reference sequence). This chain's CDR3 is CASSLFKPTAYSNQPQHF. The DNA of the CDR3 is TGTGCCAGCAGTTTATTTAAGCCGACAGCCTATAGCAATCAGCCCCAGCATTTT.

This chain joins TRBV15 and TRBJ1-2; 9 nucleotides match TRBD1. The CDR3 covers 16 residues. Germline-derived CDR1 and CDR2 are LNHNV and YYDKDF (reference sequence). The J segment lost 0 bases and the V segment lost 5 bases, leaving 7 bases of the junction unmatched. CDR3 loop: CATSSDRGPTNYGYTF. The CDR3 region has the DNA TGTGCCACCAGCTCGGACAGGGGACCAACTAACTATGGCTACACCTTC.

CDR3 bases: TGTGCCAGCAGCCGCGTAGACAGGGATCACGGCTACACCTTC. Amino acid sequence: CASSRVDRDHGYTF. The genes are TRBV28 and TRBJ1-2; 7 nucleotides agree with TRBD1. V shed 6 bases, J shed 8 bases, and the junction held 12 bases outside the gene matches. CDR1 and CDR2 from the germline V gene are MDHEN and SYDVKM. The CDR3 runs 14 residues.

The chain carries TRBV5-1 and TRBJ1-2, with D maybe TRBD1 (6 bases). Germline assignment: CDR1 SGHRS and CDR2 YFSETQ. This CDR3 has 14 amino acids. Trimming left V 1 base short and J 3 bases short, with 10 bases between. DNA of the CDR3: TGCGCCAGCAGCTTGCTTGGGGGCGACTATGGCTACACCTTC. This encodes CASSLLGGDYGYTF.

The genes are TRBV15 and TRBJ1-5, with TRBD1 as a possible D gene (5 bases). The CDR3 consists of 14 residues. Per the germline V gene, CDR1 is LNHNV and CDR2 is YYDKDF (reference sequence). Trimming stripped 8 bases from V and 4 bases from J, with 15 bases between. This CDR3 reads CATLASGRNQPQHF. In DNA form, the CDR3 reads TGTGCCACCCTGGCCTCAGGGCGAAATCAGCCCCAGCATTTT.

The chain is built from TRBV27 and TRBJ2-7; possible D gene TRBD1, 5 bases. The CDR3 extends over 14 amino acids. Germline values: CDR1 MNHEY, CDR2 SMNVEV (reference sequence). V lost 2 bases to trimming and J lost 7 bases, with 15 bases between them. CDR3: CASSLAGFREEQYF. The DNA for the CDR3 is TGTGCCAGCAGTTTAGCAGGGTTCCGTGAGGAGCAGTACTTC.

The chain joins TRBV5-1 to TRBJ2-7; D may be TRBD2 (5 bases). The CDR3 has 13 amino acids. Germline values: CDR1 SGHRS, CDR2 YFSETQ. V lost 0 bases to trimming and J lost 7 bases, with 11 bases between them. CDR3 residues: CASSLVLAGEQYF. The CDR3 nucleotides read TGCGCCAGCAGCTTGGTTCTAGCTGGGGAGCAGTACTTC.

The CDR3 loop is CASSFGGGLGTDTQYF. The CDR3 region has the DNA TGTGCCAGCAGTTTCGGGGGGGGGCTGGGCACAGATACGCAGTATTTT. This rearrangement joins TRBV27 to TRBJ2-3; 8 nucleotides match TRBD2. Germline loops: CDR1 MNHEY, CDR2 SMNVEV (reference sequence). V shed 3 bases and J 1 base; nucleotides not matched to a gene: 6. The CDR3 consists of 16 residues.

The V and J genes are TRBV7-8 and TRBJ2-1; 13 nucleotides match TRBD2. CDR1 SGHVS and CDR2 FQNEAQ come from the germline V gene. Germline trimming cut 3 bases from V and 9 bases from J; bases unmatched to any gene: 11. The CDR3 is made up of 17 amino acids. Written as DNA, the CDR3 is TGTGCCAGCAGCTTCCCCAGGACTAGCGGGAGCACGGGTGAGCAGTTCTTC. This translates into CASSFPRTSGSTGEQFF.

The rearrangement uses TRBV19 and TRBJ2-1; no reliable D call. The CDR3 loop spans 17 amino acids. The ends were cut back, 1 base at V and 0 bases at J, with 13 bases in the middle. Germline lookup yields CDR1 LNHDA and CDR2 SQIVND (reference sequence). The chain's CDR3 is CASSIVNSRSSYNEQFF. In DNA, the CDR3 is TGTGCCAGTAGTATAGTCAATAGCCGTAGCTCCTACAATGAGCAGTTCTTC.

The chain carries TRBV5-1 and TRBJ1-1, with a weak D call TRBD1 (5 bases). In germline, CDR1 is SGHRS, CDR2 YFSETQ. Trimming pared 2 bases from V and 6 bases from J, leaving 14 bases between. CDR3 length equals 14 residues. CDR3 amino acids: CASSLAGLGAEAFF. The CDR3 DNA sequence: TGCGCCAGCAGCTTAGCCGGGTTAGGGGCTGAAGCTTTCTTT.

The chain recombines TRBV5-4 with TRBJ1-1, with 8 bases aligning to TRBD1. Trimming removed 4 bases from V and 1 base from J; junction bases left unmatched: 3. CDR1 and CDR2 from the germline V gene are SGHNT and YYREEE (reference sequence). This CDR3 has 14 amino acids. CDR3 DNA sequence: TGTGCCAGCAGCAAGGGGACAGGGAACACTGAAGCTTTCTTT. Translated: CASSKGTGNTEAFF.

This clone was seen a handful of times. The chain carries TRBV6-1 and TRBJ2-7; 7 bases are shared with TRBD1. V lost 5 bases and J lost 3; bases outside the gene matches: 7. CDR3 length: 14 amino acids. CDR1 is MNHNS, CDR2 SASEGT, per germline. The CDR3 spells CASSSRDSYYEQYF. Written as DNA, the CDR3 is TGTGCCAGCAGTTCCCGGGACAGCTACTACGAGCAGTACTTC.

This rearrangement joins TRBV7-3 to TRBJ1-2; 11 nucleotides align to TRBD1. Losses at the gene ends were 4 bases for V and 8 bases for J; bases not matched to a gene: 3. This CDR3 spans 13 amino acids. Germline V lookup: CDR1 SGHTA, CDR2 FQGTGA. CDR3 bases: TGTGCCAGCAGCTCGGGACAGGGGGACGGCTACACCTTC. Protein: CASSSGQGDGYTF. Variable domain in full (rest from reference TRBV7-3 and TRBJ1-2): GAGVSQTPSNKVTEKGKYVELRCDPISGHTALYWYRQSLGQGPEFLIYFQGTGAADDSGLPNDRFFAVRPEGSVSTLKIQRTERGDSAVYLCASSSGQGDGYTFGSGTRLTVV.